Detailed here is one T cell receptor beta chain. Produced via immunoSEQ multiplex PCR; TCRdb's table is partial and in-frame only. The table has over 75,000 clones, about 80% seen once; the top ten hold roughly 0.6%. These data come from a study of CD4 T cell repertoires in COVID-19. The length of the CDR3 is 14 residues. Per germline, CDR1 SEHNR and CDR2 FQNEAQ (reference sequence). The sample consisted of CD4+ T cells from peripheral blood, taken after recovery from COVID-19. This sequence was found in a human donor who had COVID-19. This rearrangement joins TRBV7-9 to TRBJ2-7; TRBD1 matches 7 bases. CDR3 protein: CATTPAGGSYEQYF. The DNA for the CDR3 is TGTGCGACGACCCCGGCAGGGGGCTCCTACGAGCAGTACTTC.